This T cell receptor beta chain emerged from a study of vaccination and CD4 T cells after COVID-19. Study details: SARS-CoV-2, HCoV-NL63, HCoV-OC43 and HCoV-229E supplied the overlapping spike peptides used to stimulate cells.

A note on this clonotype: The antigen remains unidentified.

This CDR3 is built from 16 residues. Looked up from germline, CDR1 is GTSNPN and CDR2 is SVGIG (reference sequence). V was clipped by 0 bases and J by 6 bases; unmatched bases: 5. The Oncomine TCR Beta short-read assay was applied to DNA of cultured CD4+ T cells. TCRdb independently ran MiXCR on the PCR reads; one entry per CDR3 protein. The sample consists of about 20,000 distinct CDR3 sequences, approximately 42% of them appearing once. Documented treatment: roughly 11-day PBMC culture with coronavirus spike peptide pools or control peptides (ViraFEST assay). Nucleocapsid antibody negativity before and after vaccination indicated that healthy vaccinees had never had SARS-CoV-2 infection.

This TCR came from a human donor who received a COVID-19 vaccine. The sequences come from CD4+ T cells from blood, cultured in vitro, collected before SARS-CoV-2 vaccination. V gene TRBV30 combines with J gene TRBJ2-2, with 12 nucleotides matching TRBD2. The CDR3 loop reads CAWSVPSGGAPGELFF. DNA of the CDR3: TGTGCCTGGAGTGTACCTAGCGGGGGGGCCCCCGGGGAGCTGTTTTTT.